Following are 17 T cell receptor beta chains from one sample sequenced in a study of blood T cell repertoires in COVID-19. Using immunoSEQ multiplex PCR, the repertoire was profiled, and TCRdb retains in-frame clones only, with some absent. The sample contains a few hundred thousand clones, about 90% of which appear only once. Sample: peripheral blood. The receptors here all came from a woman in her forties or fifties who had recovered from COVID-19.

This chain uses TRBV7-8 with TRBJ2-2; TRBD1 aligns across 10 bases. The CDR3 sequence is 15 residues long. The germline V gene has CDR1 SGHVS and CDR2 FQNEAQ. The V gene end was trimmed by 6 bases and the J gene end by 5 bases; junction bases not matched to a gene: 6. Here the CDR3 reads CASRPGTGATGELFF. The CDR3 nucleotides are TGTGCCAGCAGACCCGGGACAGGGGCAACCGGGGAGCTGTTTTTT. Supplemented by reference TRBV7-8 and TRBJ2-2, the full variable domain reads GAGVSQSPRYKVAKRGQDVALRCDPISGHVSLFWYQQALGQGPEFLTYFQNEAQLDKSGLPSDRFFAERPEGSVSTLKIQRTQQEDSAVYLCASRPGTGATGELFFGEGSRLTVL.

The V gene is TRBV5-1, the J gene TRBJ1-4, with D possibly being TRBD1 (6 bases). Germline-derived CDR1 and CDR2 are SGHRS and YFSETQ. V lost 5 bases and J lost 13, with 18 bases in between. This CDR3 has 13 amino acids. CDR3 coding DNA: TGCGCCAGCAGTGAGGACGGGCAAGGGGGACTGTTTTTT. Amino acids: CASSEDGQGGLFF. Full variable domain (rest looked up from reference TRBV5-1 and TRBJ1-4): KAGVTQTPRYLIKTRGQQVTLSCSPISGHRSVSWYQQTPGQGLQFLFEYFSETQRNKGNFPGRFSGRQFSNSRSEMNVSTLELGDSALYLCASSEDGQGGLFFGSGTQLSVL.

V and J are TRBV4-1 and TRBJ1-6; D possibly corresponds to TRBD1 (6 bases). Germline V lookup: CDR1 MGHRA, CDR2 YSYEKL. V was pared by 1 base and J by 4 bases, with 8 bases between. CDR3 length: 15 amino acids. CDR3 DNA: TGCGCCAGCAGCCAAGCGGACAGATATAATTCACCCCTCCACTTT. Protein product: CASSQADRYNSPLHF.

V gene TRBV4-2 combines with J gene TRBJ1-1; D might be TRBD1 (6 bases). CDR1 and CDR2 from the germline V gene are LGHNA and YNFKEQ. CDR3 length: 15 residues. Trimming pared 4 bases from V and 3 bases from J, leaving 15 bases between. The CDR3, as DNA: TGTGCCAGCAGCCCTGGACATTCAGGGGACACTGAAGCTTTCTTT. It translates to CASSPGHSGDTEAFF.

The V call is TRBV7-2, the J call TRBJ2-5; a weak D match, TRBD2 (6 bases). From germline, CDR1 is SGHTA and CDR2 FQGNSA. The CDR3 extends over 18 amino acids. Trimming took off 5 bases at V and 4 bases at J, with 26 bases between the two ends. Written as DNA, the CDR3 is TGTGCCAGCAGCGAGAAGGGAGCTAGCGTCATAACGGGAGAGACCCAGTACTTC. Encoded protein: CASSEKGASVITGETQYF.

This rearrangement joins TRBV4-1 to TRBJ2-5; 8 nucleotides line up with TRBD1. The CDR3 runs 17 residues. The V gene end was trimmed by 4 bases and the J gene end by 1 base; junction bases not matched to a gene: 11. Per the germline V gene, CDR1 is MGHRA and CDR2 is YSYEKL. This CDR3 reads CASSRNLEGTGQETQYF. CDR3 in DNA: TGCGCCAGCAGCCGAAACCTTGAGGGGACAGGCCAAGAGACCCAGTACTTC.

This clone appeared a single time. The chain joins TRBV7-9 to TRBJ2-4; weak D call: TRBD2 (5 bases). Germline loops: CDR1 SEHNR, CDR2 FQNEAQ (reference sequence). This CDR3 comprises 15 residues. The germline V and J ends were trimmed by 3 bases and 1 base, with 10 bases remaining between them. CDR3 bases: TGTGCCAGCAGCTTTAGCGATCTGGCCAAAAACATTCAGTACTTC. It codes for CASSFSDLAKNIQYF.

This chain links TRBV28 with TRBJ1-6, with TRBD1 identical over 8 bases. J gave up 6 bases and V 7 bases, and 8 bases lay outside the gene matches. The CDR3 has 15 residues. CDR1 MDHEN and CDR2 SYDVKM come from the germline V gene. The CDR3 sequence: CASTLEDRVNSPLHF. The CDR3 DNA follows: TGTGCCAGCACCTTAGAGGACAGGGTTAATTCACCCCTCCACTTT.

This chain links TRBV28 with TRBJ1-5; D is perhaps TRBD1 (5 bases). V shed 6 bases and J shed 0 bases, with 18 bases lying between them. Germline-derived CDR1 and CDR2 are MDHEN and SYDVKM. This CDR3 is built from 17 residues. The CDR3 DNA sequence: TGTGCCAGCAGCACCCCCGTAGGGGATTTTAGCAATCAGCCCCAGCATTTT. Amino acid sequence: CASSTPVGDFSNQPQHF.

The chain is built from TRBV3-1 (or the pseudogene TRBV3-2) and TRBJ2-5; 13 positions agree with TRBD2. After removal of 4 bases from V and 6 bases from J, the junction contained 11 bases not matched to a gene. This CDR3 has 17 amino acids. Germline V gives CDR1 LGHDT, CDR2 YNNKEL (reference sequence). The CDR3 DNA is TGTGCCAGCAGCCGACGACTGGGACTAGCGGGAACCAAGACCCAGTACTTC. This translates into CASSRRLGLAGTKTQYF.

This CDR3 is CASRDSQRAFF. The DNA of the CDR3 is TGTGCCAGCAGGGACAGCCAGCGGGCTTTCTTT. The V gene is TRBV28, the J gene TRBJ1-1; D may be TRBD1 (6 bases). Germline V gene data show CDR1 as MDHEN and CDR2 as SYDVKM. With 6 bases removed from V and 11 bases from J, the gap between germline ends came to 13 bases. The CDR3 is made up of 11 amino acids.

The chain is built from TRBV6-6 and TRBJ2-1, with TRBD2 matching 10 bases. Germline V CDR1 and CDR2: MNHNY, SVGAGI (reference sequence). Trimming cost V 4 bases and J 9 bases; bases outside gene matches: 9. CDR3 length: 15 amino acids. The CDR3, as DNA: TGTGCCAGCAGTTCTTCTCTAGCGGGAGTTAGTGAGCAGTTCTTC. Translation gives CASSSSLAGVSEQFF.

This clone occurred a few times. CDR3 region: CAWSVTRGVGPQHF. CDR3 nucleotide sequence: TGTGCCTGGAGTGTTACCAGGGGCGTAGGGCCCCAGCATTTT. The V and J genes are TRBV30 and TRBJ1-5; perhaps TRBD1 as D (6 bases). The V gene's germline CDR1 is GTSNPN and CDR2 SVGIG (reference sequence). The CDR3 has 14 residues. V lost 0 bases to trimming and J lost 9 bases, with 15 bases between them. The full variable domain, its missing parts supplied by reference TRBV30 and TRBJ1-5, is SQTIHQWPATLVQPVGSPLSLECTVEGTSNPNLYWYRQAAGRGLQLLFYSVGIGQISSEVPQNLSASRPQDRQFILSSKKLLLSDSGFYLCAWSVTRGVGPQHFGDGTRLSIL.

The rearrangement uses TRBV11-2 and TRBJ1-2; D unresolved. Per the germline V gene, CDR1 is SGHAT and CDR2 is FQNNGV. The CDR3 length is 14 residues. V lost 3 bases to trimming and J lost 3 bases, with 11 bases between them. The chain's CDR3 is CASSFTTDDYGYTF. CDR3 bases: TGTGCCAGCAGCTTTACGACTGATGACTATGGCTACACCTTC.

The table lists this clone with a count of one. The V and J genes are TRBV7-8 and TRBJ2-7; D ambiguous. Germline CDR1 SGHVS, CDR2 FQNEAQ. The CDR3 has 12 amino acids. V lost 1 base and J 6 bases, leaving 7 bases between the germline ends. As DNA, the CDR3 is TGTGCCAGCAGCTTAGTACATGGCGAGCAGTACTTC. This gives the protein CASSLVHGEQYF.

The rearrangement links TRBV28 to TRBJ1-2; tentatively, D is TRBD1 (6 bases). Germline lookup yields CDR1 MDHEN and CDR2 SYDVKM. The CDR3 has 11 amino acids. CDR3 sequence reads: CGTDSNYGYTF. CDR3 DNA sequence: TGTGGAACGGACAGTAACTATGGCTACACCTTC.

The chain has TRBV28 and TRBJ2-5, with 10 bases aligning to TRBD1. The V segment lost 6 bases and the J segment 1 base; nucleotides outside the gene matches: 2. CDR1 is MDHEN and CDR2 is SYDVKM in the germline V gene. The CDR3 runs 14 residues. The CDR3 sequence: CASSRDRGQETQYF. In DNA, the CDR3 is TGTGCCAGCAGCCGGGACAGGGGCCAAGAGACCCAGTACTTC.